The 29 T cell receptor beta chains below come from one sample, sequenced in a study of blood T cell repertoires in COVID-19. Sequenced by immunoSEQ multiplex PCR; TCRdb stores in-frame clones only, minus some. The sample records 390,000 or so clones, 85% to 90% being singletons. Sequences were obtained from PBMCs or T cells enriched from blood (not recorded which). The receptors originated from a man aged 18 to 35 who had recovered from COVID-19.

J is TRBJ1-2 and V is TRBV6-1, with D perhaps matching TRBD1 (6 bases). This CDR3 region has 17 residues. Germline-derived CDR1 and CDR2 are MNHNS and SASEGT. Trimming shortened V by 0 bases and J by 0 bases, and 14 bases separated the two germline ends. CDR3 loop: CASSEASWGGPNYGYTF. CDR3 DNA sequence: TGTGCCAGCAGTGAAGCTTCTTGGGGGGGGCCTAACTATGGCTACACCTTC.

This chain joins TRBV5-6 and TRBJ2-3; 7 bases are a match to TRBD2. V shed 3 bases and J 2 bases; nucleotides not matched to a gene: 0. This CDR3 comprises 13 residues. Germline values: CDR1 SGHDT, CDR2 YYEEEE. In nucleotides, the CDR3 is TGTGCCAGCAGCTGGGACTACACAGATACGCAGTATTTT. It is translated as CASSWDYTDTQYF.

The J gene is TRBJ2-1, the V gene TRBV28, with D maybe TRBD1 (6 bases). The CDR3 runs to 17 residues. The germline gives CDR1 MDHEN, CDR2 SYDVKM. Trimming shortened V by 5 bases and J by 4 bases, and 21 bases separated the two germline ends. The CDR3 spells CASSRNFRKGVYNEQFF. In DNA form, the CDR3 reads TGTGCCAGCAGTCGCAATTTTCGGAAGGGGGTTTACAATGAGCAGTTCTTC.

This clone occurred once. This CDR3 reads CASSPWSDQPQHF. DNA of the CDR3: TGTGCCAGCAGCCCCTGGTCGGATCAGCCCCAGCATTTT. The chain is built from TRBV27 and TRBJ1-5, with no clear D. CDR1 and CDR2 from the germline V gene are MNHEY and SMNVEV (reference sequence). With 6 bases removed from V and 5 bases from J, the gap between germline ends came to 11 bases. The CDR3 runs to 13 residues.

The DNA of the CDR3 is TGTGCCAGCAGCCCGCTGACAGGGTCGATGGGCAATCAGCCCCAGCATTTT. It yields the protein CASSPLTGSMGNQPQHF. The chain is built from TRBV7-9 and TRBJ1-5, with 7 nucleotides matching TRBD1. This CDR3 region has 17 residues. Trimming at V came to 5 bases and at J to 2 bases, leaving 12 bases not matched to a gene. Per the germline V gene, CDR1 is SEHNR and CDR2 is FQNEAQ (reference sequence).

The chain employs TRBV19 and TRBJ2-6; D is unclear. Trimming stripped 6 bases from V and 0 bases from J, with 9 bases between. There are 15 residues in the CDR3. CDR1 is LNHDA and CDR2 is SQIVND in the germline V gene (reference sequence). The CDR3 bases are TGTGCCAGTAGGGCAGGCAGCTCTGGGGCCAACGTCCTGACTTTC. It translates to CASRAGSSGANVLTF. Together with reference TRBV19 and TRBJ2-6, the CDR3 gives the full variable domain: DGGITQSPKYLFRKEGQNVTLSCEQNLNHDAMYWYRQDPGQGLRLIYYSQIVNDFQKGDIAEGYSVSREKKESFPLTVTSAQKNPTAFYLCASRAGSSGANVLTFGAGSRLTVL.

CDR3 loop: CASSSAPGMGQPQHF. CDR3 DNA: TGTGCCAGCAGTTCCGCCCCGGGGATGGGTCAGCCCCAGCATTTT. The chain links TRBV28 to TRBJ1-5; no clear D. CDR3 length equals 15 residues. Germline CDR1 MDHEN, CDR2 SYDVKM. Trimming cost V 4 bases and J 6 bases, with 16 bases left between them.

The sample holds one count of this clone. The V and J genes are TRBV9 and TRBJ1-2; 7 bases are a match to TRBD1. The CDR3 contains 14 residues. V dropped 0 bases and J dropped 2; count of bases not matched to a gene: 1. Germline V gene sequence: CDR1 SGDLS, CDR2 YYNGEE. The CDR3 coding sequence is TGTGCCAGCAGCGTAGCACAGGGGAACTATGGCTACACCTTC. Translating gives CASSVAQGNYGYTF. Based on the CDR3 plus reference TRBV9 and TRBJ1-2, the full variable domain is DSGVTQTPKHLITATGQRVTLRCSPRSGDLSVYWYQQSLDQGLQFLIQYYNGEERAKGNILERFSAQQFPDLHSELNLSSLELGDSALYFCASSVAQGNYGYTFGSGTRLTVV.

In its sample, this clone was seen a few times. V is TRBV10-3 and J is TRBJ2-5; TRBD2 matches 10 bases. The V and J ends lost 3 bases and 4 bases, in that order; junction bases with no gene match: 8. CDR1 is ENHRY, CDR2 SYGVKD, per germline. The CDR3 length is 16 residues. CDR3 loop: CAISDYLAGAAETQYF. The CDR3 DNA reads as TGTGCCATCAGTGACTACCTAGCGGGGGCGGCAGAGACCCAGTACTTC.

The chain recombines TRBV5-6 with TRBJ2-7; 11 nucleotides match TRBD1. The CDR3 length is 14 residues. Germline CDR1 and CDR2: SGHDT and YYEEEE. The trim removed 2 bases at V and 4 bases at J, leaving 2 bases unmatched. The CDR3 bases are TGTGCCAGCAGCTTCGGGACAGGGGGTTACGAGCAGTACTTC. The encoded protein is CASSFGTGGYEQYF.

The chain carries TRBV30 and TRBJ2-5, with 15 bases matching TRBD2. The germline V gene encodes CDR1 GTSNPN and CDR2 SVGIG (reference sequence). The CDR3 consists of 16 residues. The V segment lost 5 bases and the J segment 5 bases; nucleotides outside the gene matches: 9. Here the CDR3 reads CAWGGTSGRTGETQYF. Here the CDR3 DNA reads TGTGCCTGGGGCGGGACTAGCGGGAGGACTGGTGAGACCCAGTACTTC.

The rearrangement uses TRBV11-3 and TRBJ2-2, with TRBD2 matching over 8 bases. V dropped 7 bases and J dropped 4; count of bases not matched to a gene: 5. The CDR3 loop spans 14 amino acids. Germline values: CDR1 SGHNT, CDR2 YENEEA. CDR3 sequence (DNA): TGTGCCAGCACCCGGGGGGGCAGCACCGGGGAGCTGTTTTTT. Amino acids: CASTRGGSTGELFF.

The chain carries TRBV5-5 and TRBJ1-5, with D uncertain. Germline V gene data show CDR1 as SGHKS and CDR2 as YYEKEE (reference sequence). V lost 0 bases and J 0 bases, leaving 13 bases between the germline ends. The CDR3 is 17 residues long. The CDR3 loop reads CASSLEAGAISNQPQHF. In DNA form, the CDR3 reads TGTGCCAGCAGCTTGGAGGCAGGCGCAATTAGCAATCAGCCCCAGCATTTT.

The V gene is TRBV4-2, the J gene TRBJ2-3, with TRBD2 identical over 9 bases. This CDR3 has 16 residues. Trimming removed 0 bases from V and 3 bases from J; junction bases left unmatched: 4. Per germline, CDR1 LGHNA and CDR2 YNFKEQ. The CDR3: CASSQEGGRVTDTQYF. In DNA, the CDR3 is TGTGCCAGCAGCCAAGAAGGCGGGAGGGTGACAGATACGCAGTATTTT.

The chain carries TRBV18 and TRBJ2-7, with D possibly TRBD1 on 6 matching bases. Germline CDR1 KGHSH, CDR2 LQKENI. Trimming cost V 2 bases and J 3 bases, with 11 bases left between them. The CDR3 contains 14 residues. The CDR3 bases are TGTGCCAGCTCACCAGCTGGACAGAACTACGAGCAGTACTTC. Translation: CASSPAGQNYEQYF.

This chain joins TRBV10-2 and TRBJ1-5; tentatively, D is TRBD1 (6 bases). This CDR3 is 14 amino acids long. V was pared by 6 bases and J by 0 bases, with 9 bases between. The germline V gene has CDR1 WSHSY and CDR2 SAAADI. The CDR3 sequence: CASRGQNSNQPQHF. For the CDR3, the DNA is TGCGCCAGCAGGGGACAAAATAGCAATCAGCCCCAGCATTTT.

This clone was seen a single time. This sequence joins TRBV10-2 and TRBJ2-7, with D perhaps matching TRBD1 (5 bases). The CDR3 contains 11 residues. CDR1 and CDR2 (germline): WSHSY, SAAADI. Between the trimmed V and J ends, which lost 7 bases and 11 bases, there was a span of 15 bases. The DNA for the CDR3 is TGCGCCAGCAAATCGGACAATTTTAAGTACTTC. Encoded protein: CASKSDNFKYF.

The V call is TRBV28, the J call TRBJ1-2, with a tentative D call TRBD1 (6 bases). Germline lookup yields CDR1 MDHEN and CDR2 SYDVKM. Trimming shortened V by 4 bases and J by 4 bases, and 16 bases separated the two germline ends. This CDR3 spans 15 amino acids. DNA of the CDR3: TGTGCCAGCAGTTCCCCTCGGGGGGGCCTCTATGGCTACACCTTC. It encodes CASSSPRGGLYGYTF.

V and J are TRBV5-1 and TRBJ2-1; TRBD2 is a possible D gene (5 bases). CDR1 and CDR2 (germline): SGHRS, YFSETQ. With 1 base removed from V and 10 bases from J, the gap between germline ends came to 12 bases. The CDR3 length is 13 residues. The CDR3, as DNA: TGCGCCAGCAGCTTGCAACCGAGGGCAGAGCAGTTCTTC. Translating it yields CASSLQPRAEQFF.

The rearrangement joins TRBV10-3 to TRBJ1-3; D unclear. Trimming cost V 7 bases and J 0 bases, with 10 bases left between them. The CDR3 length is 14 residues. The germline CDR1 and CDR2 sequences are ENHRY and SYGVKD. CDR3 DNA: TGTGCCATCAAAGGAGGTTCCTCTGGAAACACCATATATTTT. Protein sequence: CAIKGGSSGNTIYF.

The J gene is TRBJ1-2, the V gene TRBV7-9; D is possibly TRBD1 (6 bases). The V end lost 7 bases, the J end lost 2 bases, and 11 bases lay between the germline ends. The CDR3 covers 13 residues. Germline-derived CDR1 and CDR2 are SEHNR and FQNEAQ (reference sequence). The CDR3 DNA reads TGTGCCAGCATCTCACAGGGAAACTATGGCTACACCTTC. This gives the protein CASISQGNYGYTF.

This clone turned up a few times. This chain joins TRBV9 and TRBJ2-7, with 7 positions matching TRBD2. V shed 4 bases and J 0 bases; nucleotides not matched to a gene: 10. The CDR3 loop spans 16 amino acids. Germline loops: CDR1 SGDLS, CDR2 YYNGEE. The CDR3: CASSPPWASGSYEQYF. CDR3 coding DNA: TGTGCCAGCAGCCCTCCCTGGGCTAGCGGCTCCTACGAGCAGTACTTC.

V usage is TRBV5-8 and J usage is TRBJ1-6, with D possibly being TRBD1 (6 bases). The CDR3 length is 16 residues. The V gene's germline CDR1 is SGHTS and CDR2 YDEGEE. With 4 bases removed from V and 10 bases from J, the gap between germline ends came to 21 bases. CDR3 amino acids: CASSHRSGGTLSPLHF. The CDR3 coding sequence is TGTGCCAGCAGCCACCGTTCGGGGGGCACGCTCTCACCCCTCCACTTT.

This clone was found once. The chain joins TRBV14 to TRBJ1-2; D unresolved. The CDR3 consists of 12 residues. The V gene lost 1 base and the J gene lost 7 bases, with 7 bases spanning the gap. Germline V gene lookup returns CDR1 SGHDN and CDR2 FVKESK. The CDR3 spells CASSQVSGGYTF. For the CDR3, the DNA is TGTGCCAGCAGCCAAGTGAGCGGTGGCTACACCTTC.

The V gene is TRBV9, the J gene TRBJ1-1; 8 bases are shared with TRBD1. Germline V lookup: CDR1 SGDLS, CDR2 YYNGEE. This CDR3 is built from 15 residues. V lost 2 bases and J lost 10; bases outside the gene matches: 13. The CDR3 DNA sequence: TGTGCCAGCAGCGTCGGACAGGGCAGGAATGGAGGAGCTTTCTTT. This translates into CASSVGQGRNGGAFF.

The chain has TRBV21-1 and TRBJ1-3; TRBD1, the table's D call, was not compared with the DNA. TRBV21-1 is a recognized pseudogene. The CDR3 loop spans 18 amino acids. As DNA, the CDR3 is TGTGCCAGCAGAAAGACCACCCTTTACCACAGGTCTGGAAACACCATATATTTT. It is translated as CASRKTTLYHRSGNTIYF.

V gene TRBV18 combines with J gene TRBJ1-1; 8 positions match TRBD1. CDR3 length: 16 amino acids. V lost 2 bases and J lost 5; bases outside the gene matches: 10. In germline, CDR1 is KGHSH, CDR2 LQKENI. The CDR3 protein is CASSPNSGQGQTEAFF. Here the CDR3 DNA reads TGTGCCAGCTCACCAAATTCCGGACAGGGTCAGACTGAAGCTTTCTTT. The entire variable domain, with the rest obtained from reference TRBV18 and TRBJ1-1, is as follows: NAGVMQNPRHLVRRRGQEARLRCSPMKGHSHVYWYRQLPEEGLKFMVYLQKENIIDESGMPKERFSAEFPKEGPSILRIQQVVRGDSAAYFCASSPNSGQGQTEAFFGQGTRLTVV.

CDR3 residues: CASSLTGGPLYGYTF. The CDR3, as DNA: TGTGCCAGCAGCTTAACGGGAGGGCCTCTCTATGGCTACACCTTC. The chain recombines TRBV7-3 with TRBJ1-2, with D unclear. The CDR3 contains 15 residues. The ends were cut back, 0 bases at V and 4 bases at J, with 12 bases in the middle. The germline gives CDR1 SGHTA, CDR2 FQGTGA.

This clone has only a few counts. V gene TRBV5-8 combines with J gene TRBJ2-3, with 12 bases lining up with TRBD2. Germline V gene sequence: CDR1 SGHTS, CDR2 YDEGEE. V dropped 4 bases and J dropped 2; count of bases not matched to a gene: 2. This CDR3 is built from 15 residues. The CDR3 here is CASSRTSGTTDTQYF. DNA for the CDR3: TGTGCCAGCAGCAGGACTAGCGGGACCACAGATACGCAGTATTTT.